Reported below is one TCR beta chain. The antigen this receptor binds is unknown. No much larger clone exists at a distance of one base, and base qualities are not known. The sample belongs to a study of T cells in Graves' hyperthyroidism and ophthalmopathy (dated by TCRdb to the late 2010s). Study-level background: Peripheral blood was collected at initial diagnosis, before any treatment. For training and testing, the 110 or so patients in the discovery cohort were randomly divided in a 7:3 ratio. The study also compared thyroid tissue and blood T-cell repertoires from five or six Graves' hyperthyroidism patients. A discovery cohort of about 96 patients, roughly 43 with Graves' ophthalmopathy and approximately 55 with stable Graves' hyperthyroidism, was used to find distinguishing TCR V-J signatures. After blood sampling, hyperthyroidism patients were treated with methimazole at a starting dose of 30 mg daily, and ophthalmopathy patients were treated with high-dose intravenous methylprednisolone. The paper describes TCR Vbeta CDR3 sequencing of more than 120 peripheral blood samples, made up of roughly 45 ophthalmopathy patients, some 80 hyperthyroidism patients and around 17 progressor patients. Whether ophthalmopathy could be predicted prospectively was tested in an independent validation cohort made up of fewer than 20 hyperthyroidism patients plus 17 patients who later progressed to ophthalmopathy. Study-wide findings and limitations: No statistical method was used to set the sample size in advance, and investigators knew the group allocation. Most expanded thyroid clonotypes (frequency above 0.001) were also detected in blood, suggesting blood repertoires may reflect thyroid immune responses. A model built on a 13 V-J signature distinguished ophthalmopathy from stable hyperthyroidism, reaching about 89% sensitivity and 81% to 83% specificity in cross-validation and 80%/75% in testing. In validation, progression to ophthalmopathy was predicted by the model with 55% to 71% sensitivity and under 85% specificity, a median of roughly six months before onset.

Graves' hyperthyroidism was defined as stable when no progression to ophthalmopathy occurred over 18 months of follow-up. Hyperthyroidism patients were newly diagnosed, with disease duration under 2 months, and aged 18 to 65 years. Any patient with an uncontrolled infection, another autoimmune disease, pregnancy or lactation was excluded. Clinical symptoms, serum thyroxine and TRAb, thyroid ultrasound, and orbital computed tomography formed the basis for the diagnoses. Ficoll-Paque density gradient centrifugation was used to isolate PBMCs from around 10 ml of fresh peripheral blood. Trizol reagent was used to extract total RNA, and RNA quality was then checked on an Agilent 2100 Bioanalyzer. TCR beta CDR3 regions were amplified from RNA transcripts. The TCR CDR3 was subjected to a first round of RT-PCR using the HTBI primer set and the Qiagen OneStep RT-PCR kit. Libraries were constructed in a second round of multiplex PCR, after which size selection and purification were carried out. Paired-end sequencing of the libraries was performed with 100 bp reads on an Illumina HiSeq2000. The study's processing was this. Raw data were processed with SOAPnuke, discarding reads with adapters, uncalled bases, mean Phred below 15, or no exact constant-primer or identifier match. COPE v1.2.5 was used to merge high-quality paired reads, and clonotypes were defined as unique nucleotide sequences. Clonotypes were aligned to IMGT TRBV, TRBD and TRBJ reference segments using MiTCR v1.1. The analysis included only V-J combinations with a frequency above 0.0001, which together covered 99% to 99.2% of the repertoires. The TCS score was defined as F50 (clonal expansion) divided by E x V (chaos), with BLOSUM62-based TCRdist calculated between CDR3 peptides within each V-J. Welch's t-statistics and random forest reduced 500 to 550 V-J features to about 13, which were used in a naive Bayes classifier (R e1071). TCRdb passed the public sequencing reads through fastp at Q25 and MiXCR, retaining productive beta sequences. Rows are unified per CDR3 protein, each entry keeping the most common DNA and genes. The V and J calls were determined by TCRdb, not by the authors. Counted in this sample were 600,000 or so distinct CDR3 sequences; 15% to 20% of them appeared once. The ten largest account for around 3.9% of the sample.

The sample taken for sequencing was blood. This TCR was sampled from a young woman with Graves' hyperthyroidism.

The DNA is TGTGCCAGCAGCTTAAGGGGTCAGACGGACTCTGGAAACACCATATATTTT. Its translation reads: CASSLRGQTDSGNTIYF. The sequence links TRBV7-2 to TRBJ1-3; the D region possibly corresponds to TRBD1 (5 bases align). From the cysteine up to the phenylalanine, the CDR3 has a length of 17 residues. Only the CDR3 DNA stays, 51 bases, in frame from base 1. The germline ends are 14 bases apart after V is trimmed by 2 bases and J by 0 bases. According to the germline V gene, CDR1 reads SGHTA and CDR2 reads FQGNSA.